Reported below is one TCR beta chain. Study processing details: Amplifying reference gene primers gave estimates of nucleated cell counts. The assay was immunoSEQ multiplex PCR, and TCRdb's table has in-frame clones only and misses some. V, J and clone size are those of that table, while D and trimming were read from the DNA. The sample carries around 220,000 clones, approximately 84% recorded once. The CDR3 is made up of 17 amino acids. V was pared by 4 bases and J by 7 bases, with 13 bases of the junction left unmatched. Germline V CDR1 and CDR2: SGDLS, YYNGEE. This specimen comes from a study of blood T cell repertoires in COVID-19. Background on the study: Italy, Spain and the United States were the sources of the convalescent and acute COVID-19 samples. PBMCs, B-cell-depleted T cells, or T cells were the source of the cDNA or gDNA that made up the material.

Specimen: peripheral blood. The genes are TRBV9 and TRBJ2-1; 11 bases line up with TRBD2. The sequence derives from a man aged 40-49 years with active or convalescent COVID-19. The DNA for the CDR3 is TGTGCCAGCAGCCCGAGTTCACTAGCGGGAGAGGGTAATGAGCAGTTCTTC. This sequence encodes CASSPSSLAGEGNEQFF.